The rows below give T cell receptor beta chains drawn from one sample of a study of shared clonotypes between healthy human individuals. The method was immunoSEQ multiplex PCR; TCRdb's version includes in-frame clones alone and lacks a portion of them. The data hold about 600,000 clones, with more than 95% observed a single time. Material: naive CD4+ T cells sorted from blood. Receptors originate from a woman aged 30 to 39 in good health. CDR3s include the opening cysteine and the closing phenylalanine or tryptophan. A D gene is named only where the DNA matches it firmly. The size of a clone is reported for some rows only, either as once, few or many, or as a class for expanded clones.

15 - - TRBJ2-7 TRBV6-5 TGTGCCAGCAGTTACTGGACGGGGGCTTTCTACGAGCAGTACTTC CASSYWTGAFYEQYF
18 - TRBD1 TRBJ1-5 TRBV28 TGTGCCAGCAGTTACGCGTGGGACAGGGGAACAATAGATCAGCCCCAGCATTTT CASSYAWDRGTIDQPQHF
15 - - TRBJ2-1 TRBV18 TGTGCCAGCTCACCCAAGGCAAGCTCCTACAATGAGCAGTTCTTC CASSPKASSYNEQFF
18 - - TRBJ2-1 TRBV5-1 TGCGCCAGCCCCCCGGCGCCGGCAACGCCGGGACCAACCAATGAGCAGTTCTTC CASPPAPATPGPTNEQFF
14 - TRBD1 TRBJ1-4 TRBV10-1 TGCGCCAGCAGTCCCGGGACAGTCAATGAAAAACTGTTTTTT CASSPGTVNEKLFF
13 - - TRBJ2-3 TRBV7-6 TGTGCCAGCAGCTTAGTGGGCACAGATACGCAGTATTTT CASSLVGTDTQYF
16 - - TRBJ1-3 TRBV7-9 TGTGCCAGCAGCTTAGCGGGGGACACCTCTGGAAACACCATATATTTT CASSLAGDTSGNTIYF
14 - - TRBJ1-2 TRBV6-5 TGTGCCAGCAGTTACTCGGTGGGGGATTATGGCTACACCTTC CASSYSVGDYGYTF
14 few - TRBJ2-1 TRBV7-9 TGTGCCAGCCCCACGGTTGGGGTCCCGGGTGAGCAGTTCTTC CASPTVGVPGEQFF
16 - TRBD1 TRBJ2-5 TRBV28 TGTGCCAGCAGTCTCTGGACAGGCAAGTACCAAGAGACCCAGTACTTC CASSLWTGKYQETQYF
14 - - TRBJ1-1 TRBV18 TGTGCCAGCTCATCCGGGACACCGAACACTGAAGCTTTCTTT CASSSGTPNTEAFF
14 - - TRBJ2-2 TRBV6-5 TGTGCCAGCAGCCCGGAGATAGACACCGGGGAGCTGTTTTTT CASSPEIDTGELFF
13 - TRBD1 TRBJ1-2 TRBV6-1 TGTGCCAGCAGGAGTGACAGGGACCATGGCTACACCTTC CASRSDRDHGYTF
15 - - TRBJ2-1 TRBV6-5 TGTGCCAGCAGTTACTCGACTAGTATGTACAATGAGCAGTTCTTC CASSYSTSMYNEQFF
16 - - TRBJ2-6 TRBV5-6 TGTGCCAGCAGCCTACACGCCCTCTCTGGGGCCAACGTCCTGACTTTC CASSLHALSGANVLTF
15 - TRBD1 TRBJ1-5 TRBV7-9 TGTGCCAGCAGCGCAGGGACAGCTAGCAATCAGCCCCAGCATTTT CASSAGTASNQPQHF
15 - - TRBJ2-7 TRBV15 TGTGCCACCAGCTCAGCGTCTAGCAGAGACTACGAGCAGTACTTC CATSSASSRDYEQYF
17 - TRBD2 TRBJ2-5 TRBV5-1 TGCGCCAGCAGCTTAGGAAGCCTAGCGGGAGGTGGAGAGACCCAGTACTTC CASSLGSLAGGGETQYF
15 - - TRBJ2-7 TRBV2 TGTGCCAGCAGGGGGAATCGGGCTTTTGACTACGAGCAGTACTTC CASRGNRAFDYEQYF
14 - - TRBJ1-5 TRBV28 TGTGCCAGCAGCCCATCAGGGACTTATCAGCCCCAGCATTTT CASSPSGTYQPQHF
14 - TRBD1 TRBJ2-4 TRBV28 TGTGCCAGCAGCTCGGGACAGACCAAAAACATTCAGTACTTC CASSSGQTKNIQYF
17 - TRBD2 TRBJ2-3 TRBV7-6 TGTGCCAGCAGTCAGGCGGGTTGGACTAGCGGGAGTGGTACGCAGTATTTT CASSQAGWTSGSGTQYF
15 - - TRBJ1-1 TRBV7-9 TGTGCCAGCAGCTCCACCGTCGGACTGAACACTGAAGCTTTCTTT CASSSTVGLNTEAFF
17 - TRBD2 TRBJ2-1 TRBV4-2 TGTGCCAGCAGCCCCAATAGCGGGGTTAGCTCCTACAATGAGCAGTTCTTC CASSPNSGVSSYNEQFF
15 - - TRBJ2-7 TRBV28 TGTGCCAGCAGTTTGGGGCAGATCGGGGCCTACGAGCAGTACTTC CASSLGQIGAYEQYF
15 - TRBD2 TRBJ2-2 TRBV18 TGTGCCAGCTCACCACGCCTAGCGGAGGGCGGGGAGCTGTTTTTT CASSPRLAEGGELFF
17 - - TRBJ2-1 TRBV11-2 TGTGCCAGCAGCATGTACAGTGCCCCAAGCTCCTACAATGAGCAGTTCTTC CASSMYSAPSSYNEQFF
15 - - TRBJ1-3 TRBV5-1 TGCGCCAGCAGCTTAGGGTGGGGCTCTGGAAACACCATATATTTT CASSLGWGSGNTIYF
15 - - TRBJ2-6 TRBV18 TGTGCCAGCTCACCAATACACTCTGGGGCCAACGTCCTGACTTTC CASSPIHSGANVLTF
13 - - TRBJ2-5 TRBV7-9 TGTGCCAGCAGCTTAGGACCGACGGGGACCCAGTACTTC CASSLGPTGTQYF
16 - - TRBJ2-2 TRBV28 TGTGCCAGCAGTAAGACTAGTTATTGGGTCGCCGGGGAGCTGTTTTTT CASSKTSYWVAGELFF
14 - TRBD2 TRBJ2-1 TRBV2 TGTGCCAGCGGGGGGACTAGAGAAAACGATGAGCAGTTCTTC CASGGTRENDEQFF
15 - - TRBJ1-5 TRBV28 TGTGCCAGCACAGGGACGGGAGGTGGCAATCAGCCCCAGCATTTT CASTGTGGGNQPQHF
13 - - TRBJ1-4 TRBV9 TGTGCCAGCAGCGTTCGGGACGGAGGAAAACTGTTTTTT CASSVRDGGKLFF
15 - TRBD1 TRBJ1-1 TRBV27 TGTGCCAGCAGTTACTCGCAGGGGGCGAGGACTGAAGCTTTCTTT CASSYSQGARTEAFF